This TCR beta chain was found in a study of Graves' ophthalmopathy and Graves' hyperthyroidism. Turning to the study itself: The authors collected peripheral blood at initial diagnosis, before any treatment.

This clonotype came up a few times. Trimming at V came to 3 bases and at J to 5 bases, leaving 17 bases not matched to a gene. From germline, CDR1 is SGHAT and CDR2 FQNNGV. The CDR3 has 18 residues. Pregnancy or lactation, uncontrolled infections and other autoimmune diseases were grounds for excluding patients. Amplified material comprised TCR beta CDR3 regions derived from RNA transcripts. The first-round RT-PCR employed HTBI primers together with the Qiagen OneStep RT-PCR kit. A multiplex PCR was then performed as the second round. TCRdb itself ran the multiplex PCR reads through MiXCR, one entry per CDR3 protein. The sample records just over 600,000 distinct CDR3 sequences, around a fifth being singletons.

This rearrangement joins TRBV11-2 to TRBJ2-5; 8 nucleotides agree with TRBD2. The clonotype comes from a woman in her late teens or twenties with stable Graves' hyperthyroidism. Some clones in this sample may be carry-over from other donors' samples. The source material was peripheral blood. The CDR3 nucleotides are TGTGCCAGCAGCTTGCATCTCGTCTCCGGGGGGGCCGGGGAGACCCAGTACTTC. It translates to CASSLHLVSGGAGETQYF.